Listed here is a single TCR beta chain. The antigen remains unidentified. Here immunoSEQ multiplex PCR was the method, and the copy in TCRdb shows in-frame clones only, minus some. In the table there are about 100,000 clones, over 70% of which are singletons. These data come from a study of identifying expanded T cells in peripheral blood. Study results and limitations: Differentially abundant clones: about 1.2 between replicates, approximately 15 at two to three weeks, under 25 at four.

Trimming removed 7 bases from V and 5 bases from J; junction bases left unmatched: 4. Germline V gene lookup returns CDR1 SEHNR and CDR2 FQNEAQ (reference sequence). The CDR3 has 13 amino acids. The receptor's source is a person between 18 and 75 years old in good health. Sequencing was done on a sample of blood. The chain couples TRBV7-9 to TRBJ1-5; 8 nucleotides agree with TRBD1. The CDR3 loop reads CASTVTGDQPQHF. The CDR3, as DNA: TGTGCCAGCACCGTGACAGGGGATCAGCCCCAGCATTTT.